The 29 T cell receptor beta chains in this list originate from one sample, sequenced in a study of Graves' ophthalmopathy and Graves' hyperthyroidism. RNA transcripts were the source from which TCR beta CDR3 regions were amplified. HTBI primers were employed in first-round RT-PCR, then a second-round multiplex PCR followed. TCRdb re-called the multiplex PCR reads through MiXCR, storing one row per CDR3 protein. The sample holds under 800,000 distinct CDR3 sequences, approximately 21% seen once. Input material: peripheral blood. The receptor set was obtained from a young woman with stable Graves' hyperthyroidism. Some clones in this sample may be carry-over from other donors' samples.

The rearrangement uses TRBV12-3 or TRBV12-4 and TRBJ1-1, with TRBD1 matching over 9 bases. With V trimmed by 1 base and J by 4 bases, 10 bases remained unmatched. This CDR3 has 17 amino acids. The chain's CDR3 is CASSLGDRVSIGTEAFF. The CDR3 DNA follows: TGTGCCAGCAGTTTAGGGGACAGGGTCTCCATCGGCACTGAAGCTTTCTTT.

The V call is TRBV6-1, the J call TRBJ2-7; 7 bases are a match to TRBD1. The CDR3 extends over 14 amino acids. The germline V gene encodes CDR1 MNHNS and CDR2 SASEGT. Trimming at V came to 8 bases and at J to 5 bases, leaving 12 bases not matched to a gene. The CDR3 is CASERQGLLHEQYF. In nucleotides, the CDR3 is TGTGCCAGCGAAAGACAGGGTCTTCTCCACGAGCAGTACTTC.

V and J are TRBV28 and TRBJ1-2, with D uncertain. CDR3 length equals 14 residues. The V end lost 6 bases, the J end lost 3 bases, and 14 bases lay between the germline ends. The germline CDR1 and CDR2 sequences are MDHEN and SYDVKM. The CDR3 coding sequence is TGTGCCAGCAGCTCCAACGGTCGGGACTATGGCTACACCTTC. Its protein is CASSSNGRDYGYTF.

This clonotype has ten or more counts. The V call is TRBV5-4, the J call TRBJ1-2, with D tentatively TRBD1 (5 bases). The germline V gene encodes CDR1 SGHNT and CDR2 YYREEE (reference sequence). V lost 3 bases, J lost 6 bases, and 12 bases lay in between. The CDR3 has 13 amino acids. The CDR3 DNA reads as TGTGCCAGCAGCTCGGGACTGATCCATGGCTACACCTTC. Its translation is CASSSGLIHGYTF.

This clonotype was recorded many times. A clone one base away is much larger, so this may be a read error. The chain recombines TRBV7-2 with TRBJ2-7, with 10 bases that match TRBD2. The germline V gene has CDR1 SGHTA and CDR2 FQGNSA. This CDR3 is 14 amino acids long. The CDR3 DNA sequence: TGTGCCGGCAGCTTAGGGCTAGCGGGAGTCGAGCAGTACTTC. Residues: CAGSLGLAGVEQYF.

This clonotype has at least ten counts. The CDR3 protein is CASRIGGDNQPQHF. The CDR3 nucleotides are TGTGCCAGCAGGATTGGGGGGGACAATCAGCCCCAGCATTTT. The gene calls are TRBV2 and TRBJ1-5, with D tentatively TRBD1 (5 bases). V was cut by 6 bases and J by 3 bases, with 12 bases left in between. The CDR3 is made up of 14 amino acids. Germline V CDR1 and CDR2: SNHLY, FYNNEI.

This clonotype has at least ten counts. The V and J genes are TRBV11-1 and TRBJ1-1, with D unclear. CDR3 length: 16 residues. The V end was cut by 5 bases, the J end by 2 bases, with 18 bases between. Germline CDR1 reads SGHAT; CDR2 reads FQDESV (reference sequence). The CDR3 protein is CASSPSGLVINTEAFF. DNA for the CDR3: TGTGCCAGCAGCCCCAGCGGGCTAGTAATTAACACTGAAGCTTTCTTT.

As DNA, the CDR3 is TGTGCCAGCCGTTCCGCCTCAAGCGAGCAGTACTTC. Protein: CASRSASSEQYF. The chain joins TRBV12-3 or TRBV12-4 to TRBJ2-7, with unresolved D. V was pared by 8 bases and J by 6 bases, with 14 bases between. The CDR3 consists of 12 residues.

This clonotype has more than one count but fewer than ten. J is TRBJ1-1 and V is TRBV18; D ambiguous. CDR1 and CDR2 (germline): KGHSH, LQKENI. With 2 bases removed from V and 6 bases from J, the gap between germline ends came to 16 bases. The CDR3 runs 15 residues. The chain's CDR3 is CASSPGIQERAEAFF. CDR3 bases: TGTGCCAGCTCACCAGGGATCCAGGAGAGGGCTGAAGCTTTCTTT.

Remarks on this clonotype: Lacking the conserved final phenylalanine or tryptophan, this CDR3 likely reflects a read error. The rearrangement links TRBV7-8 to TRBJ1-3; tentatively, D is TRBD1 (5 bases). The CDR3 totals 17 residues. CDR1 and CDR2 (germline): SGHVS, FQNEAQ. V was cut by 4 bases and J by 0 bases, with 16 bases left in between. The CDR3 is CASSSLRGGSSGNTIYS. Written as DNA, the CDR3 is TGTGCCAGCAGCTCTCTCCGGGGCGGAAGCTCTGGAAACACCATATATTCT.

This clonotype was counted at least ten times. The CDR3 protein is CATSRDRAGPRVQYF. The DNA for the CDR3 is TGTGCCACCAGCAGAGATCGGGCCGGCCCTCGGGTCCAGTACTTC. The V gene is TRBV15, the J gene TRBJ2-5; no firm D call. The CDR3 is 15 residues long. Germline V CDR1 and CDR2: LNHNV, YYDKDF (reference sequence). V lost 0 bases to trimming and J lost 10 bases, with 18 bases between them.

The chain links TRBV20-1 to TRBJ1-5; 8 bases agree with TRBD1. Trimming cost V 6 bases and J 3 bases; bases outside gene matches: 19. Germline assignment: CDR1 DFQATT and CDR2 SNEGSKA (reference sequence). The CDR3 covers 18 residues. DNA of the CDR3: TGCAGTGCCCAACAGGGGGGGTCTCGATTAAGGAACAATCAGCCCCAGCATTTT. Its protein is CSAQQGGSRLRNNQPQHF.

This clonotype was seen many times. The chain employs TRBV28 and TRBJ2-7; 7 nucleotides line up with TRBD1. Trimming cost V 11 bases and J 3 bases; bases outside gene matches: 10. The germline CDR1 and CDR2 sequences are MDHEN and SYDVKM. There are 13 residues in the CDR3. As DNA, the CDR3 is TGTGCCTCCACCGGGACAGTTGTCTACGAGCAGTACTTC. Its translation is CASTGTVVYEQYF.

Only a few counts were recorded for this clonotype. Written as DNA, the CDR3 is TGTGCCAGCAGCTCCGGGACGGCGTGGACCCAGTACTTC. This sequence encodes CASSSGTAWTQYF. The chain recombines TRBV28 with TRBJ2-5, with D perhaps given as TRBD1 or TRBD2 (5 bases each). The CDR3 is 13 amino acids. Germline loops: CDR1 MDHEN, CDR2 SYDVKM. V lost 6 bases and J 7 bases, leaving 15 bases between the germline ends.

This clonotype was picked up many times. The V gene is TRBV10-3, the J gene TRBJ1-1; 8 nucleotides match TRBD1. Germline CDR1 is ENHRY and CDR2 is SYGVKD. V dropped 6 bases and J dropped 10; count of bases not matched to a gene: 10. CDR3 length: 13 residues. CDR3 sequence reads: CAIRPDRVFAAFF. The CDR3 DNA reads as TGTGCCATCAGGCCGGACAGGGTGTTTGCAGCTTTCTTT.

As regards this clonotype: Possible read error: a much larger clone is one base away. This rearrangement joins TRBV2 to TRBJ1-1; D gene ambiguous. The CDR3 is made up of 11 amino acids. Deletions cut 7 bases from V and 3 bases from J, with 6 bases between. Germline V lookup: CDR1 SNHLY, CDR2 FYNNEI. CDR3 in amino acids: CASTEYTEAFF. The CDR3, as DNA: TGTGCCAGCACCGAGTACACTGAAGCTTTCTTT.

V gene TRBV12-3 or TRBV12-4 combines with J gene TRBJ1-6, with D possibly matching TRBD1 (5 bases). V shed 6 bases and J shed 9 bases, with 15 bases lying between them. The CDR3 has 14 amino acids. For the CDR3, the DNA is TGTGCCAGCAGCTCCCAGGGTCTGGTTTCACCCCTCCACTTT. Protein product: CASSSQGLVSPLHF.

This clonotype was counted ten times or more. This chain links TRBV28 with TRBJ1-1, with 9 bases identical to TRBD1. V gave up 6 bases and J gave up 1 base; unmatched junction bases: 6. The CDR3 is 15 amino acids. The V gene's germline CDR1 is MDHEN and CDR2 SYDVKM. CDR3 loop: CASRDRGFENTEAFF. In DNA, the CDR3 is TGTGCCAGCAGAGACAGGGGGTTTGAGAACACTGAAGCTTTCTTT.

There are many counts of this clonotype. CDR3 in amino acids: CASSVDSGAYGYTF. The CDR3, as DNA: TGCGCCAGCAGCGTGGACAGTGGCGCTTATGGCTACACCTTC. The chain employs TRBV5-1 and TRBJ1-2; D might be TRBD1 (6 bases). Germline-derived CDR1 and CDR2 are SGHRS and YFSETQ. This CDR3 is built from 14 residues. The V end was cut by 4 bases, the J end by 5 bases, with 15 bases between.

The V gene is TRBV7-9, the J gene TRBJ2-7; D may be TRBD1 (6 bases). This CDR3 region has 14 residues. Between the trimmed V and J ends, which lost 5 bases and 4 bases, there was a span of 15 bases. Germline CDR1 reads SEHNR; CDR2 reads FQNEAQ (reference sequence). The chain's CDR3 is CASSHRERIYEQYF. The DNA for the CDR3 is TGTGCCAGCAGCCACAGGGAACGAATTTACGAGCAGTACTTC.

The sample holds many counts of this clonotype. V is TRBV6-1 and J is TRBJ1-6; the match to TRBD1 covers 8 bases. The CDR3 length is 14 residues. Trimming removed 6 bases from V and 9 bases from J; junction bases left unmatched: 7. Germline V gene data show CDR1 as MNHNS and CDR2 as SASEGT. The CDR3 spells CASSMDRVASPLHF. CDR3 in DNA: TGTGCCAGCAGCATGGACAGGGTGGCTTCACCCCTCCACTTT.

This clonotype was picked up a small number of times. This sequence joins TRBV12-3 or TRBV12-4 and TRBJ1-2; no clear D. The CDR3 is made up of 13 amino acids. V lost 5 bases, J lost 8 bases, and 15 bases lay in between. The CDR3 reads CASSRAAPGGYTF. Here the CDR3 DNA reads TGTGCCAGCAGTAGAGCGGCGCCCGGAGGCTACACCTTC.

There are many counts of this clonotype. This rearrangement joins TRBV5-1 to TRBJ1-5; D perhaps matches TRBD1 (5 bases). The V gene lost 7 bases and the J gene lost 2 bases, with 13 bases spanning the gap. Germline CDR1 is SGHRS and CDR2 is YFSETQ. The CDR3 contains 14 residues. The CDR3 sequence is CASGGPTGNQPQHF. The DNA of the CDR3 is TGCGCCAGCGGGGGTCCAACGGGCAATCAGCCCCAGCATTTT. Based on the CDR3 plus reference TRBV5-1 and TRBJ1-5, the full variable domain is KAGVTQTPRYLIKTRGQQVTLSCSPISGHRSVSWYQQTPGQGLQFLFEYFSETQRNKGNFPGRFSGRQFSNSRSEMNVSTLELGDSALYLCASGGPTGNQPQHFGDGTRLSIL.

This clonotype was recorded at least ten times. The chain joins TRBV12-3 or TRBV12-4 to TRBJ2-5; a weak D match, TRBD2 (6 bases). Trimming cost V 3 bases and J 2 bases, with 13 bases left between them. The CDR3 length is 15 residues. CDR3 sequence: CASSLFSGKQETQYF. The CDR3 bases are TGTGCCAGCAGTTTGTTTAGCGGAAAGCAAGAGACCCAGTACTTC.

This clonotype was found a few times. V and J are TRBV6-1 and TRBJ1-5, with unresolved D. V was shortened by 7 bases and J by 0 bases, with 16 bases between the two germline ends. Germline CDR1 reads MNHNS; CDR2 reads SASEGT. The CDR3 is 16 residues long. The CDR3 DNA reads TGTGCCAGCACCCTACCGCGGGGTTATAGCAATCAGCCCCAGCATTTT. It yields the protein CASTLPRGYSNQPQHF.

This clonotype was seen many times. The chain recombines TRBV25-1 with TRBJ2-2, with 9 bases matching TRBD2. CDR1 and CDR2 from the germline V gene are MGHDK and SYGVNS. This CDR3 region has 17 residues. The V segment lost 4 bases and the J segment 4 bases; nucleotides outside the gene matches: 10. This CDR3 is CASSGVRRGRGTGELFF. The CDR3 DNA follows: TGTGCCAGCAGTGGGGTACGGCGCGGGAGGGGCACCGGGGAGCTGTTTTTT.

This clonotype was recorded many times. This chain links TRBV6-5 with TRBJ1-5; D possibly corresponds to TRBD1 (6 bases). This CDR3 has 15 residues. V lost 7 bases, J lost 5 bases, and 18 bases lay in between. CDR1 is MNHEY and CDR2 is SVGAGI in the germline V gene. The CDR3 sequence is CASTRDTGKDQPQHF. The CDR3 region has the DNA TGTGCCAGCACCCGAGACACAGGGAAGGATCAGCCCCAGCATTTT.

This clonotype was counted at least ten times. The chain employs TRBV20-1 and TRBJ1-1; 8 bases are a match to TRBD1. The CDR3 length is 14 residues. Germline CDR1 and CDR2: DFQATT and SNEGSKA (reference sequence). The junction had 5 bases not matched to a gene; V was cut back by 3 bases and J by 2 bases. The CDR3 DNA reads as TGCAGTGCTAGGGATACAGGGGGAAACACTGAAGCTTTCTTT. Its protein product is CSARDTGGNTEAFF.

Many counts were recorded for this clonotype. The CDR3 spells CASSWDRTTNTEAFF. CDR3 DNA sequence: TGTGCCAGCAGTTGGGACAGGACGACAAACACTGAAGCTTTCTTT. The gene calls are TRBV2 and TRBJ1-1; 8 positions agree with TRBD1. The J segment lost 2 bases and the V segment lost 5 bases, leaving 7 bases of the junction unmatched. Germline V gives CDR1 SNHLY, CDR2 FYNNEI. The CDR3 contains 15 residues.